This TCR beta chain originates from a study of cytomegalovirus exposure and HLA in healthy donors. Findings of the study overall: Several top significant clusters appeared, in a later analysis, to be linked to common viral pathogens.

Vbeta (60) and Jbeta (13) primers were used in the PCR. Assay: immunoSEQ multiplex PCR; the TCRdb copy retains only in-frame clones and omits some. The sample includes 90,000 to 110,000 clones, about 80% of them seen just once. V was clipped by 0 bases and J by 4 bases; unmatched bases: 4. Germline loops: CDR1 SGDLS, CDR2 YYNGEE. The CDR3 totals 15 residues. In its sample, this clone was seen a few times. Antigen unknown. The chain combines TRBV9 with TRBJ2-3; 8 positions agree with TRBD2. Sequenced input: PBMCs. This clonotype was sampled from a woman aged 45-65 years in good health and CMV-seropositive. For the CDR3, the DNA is TGTGCCAGCAGCGTAGCTAGCGGGCCGGCAGATACGCAGTATTTT. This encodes CASSVASGPADTQYF.